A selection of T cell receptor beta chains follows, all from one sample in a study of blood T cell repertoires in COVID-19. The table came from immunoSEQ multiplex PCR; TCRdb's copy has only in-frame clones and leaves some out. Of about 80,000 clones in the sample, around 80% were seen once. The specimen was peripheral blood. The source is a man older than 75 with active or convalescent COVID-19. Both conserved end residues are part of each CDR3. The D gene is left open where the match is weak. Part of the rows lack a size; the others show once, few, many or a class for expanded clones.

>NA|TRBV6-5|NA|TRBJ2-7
TGTGCCAGCAGTCCCAGGGCAGACAGACCCTACGAGCAGTACTTC
CASSPRADRPYEQYF
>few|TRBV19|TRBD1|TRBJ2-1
TGTGCCAGTAGTCACCCCCCGTGGGCAGCCGGGACAGGGGAGTCGGGCCCGTCCTACAATGAGCAGTTCTTC
CASSHPPWAAGTGESGPSYNEQFF
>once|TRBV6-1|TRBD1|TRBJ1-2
TGTGCCAGCAGTGACGGACAGGGGATGAACACCTTC
CASSDGQGMNTF
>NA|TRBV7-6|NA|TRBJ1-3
TGTGCCAGCAGCCCTCGACTAGCAGGGGCCGGAAACACCATATATTTT
CASSPRLAGAGNTIYF
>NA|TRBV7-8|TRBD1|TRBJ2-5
TGTGCCAGCAGCTCGATAGGACAGGGGAGAGAGACCCAGTACTTC
CASSSIGQGRETQYF
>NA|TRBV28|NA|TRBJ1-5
TGTGCCAGCGGCGGGACGGTCAGGCATTTT
CASGGTVRHF
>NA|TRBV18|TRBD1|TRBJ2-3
TGTGCCAGCTCACCACAGGGGGCCACAGCGATGGTGGATACGCAGTATTTT
CASSPQGATAMVDTQYF
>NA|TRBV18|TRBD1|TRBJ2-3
TGTGCCAGCTCACCTTCAGGGGGCTCCCACACAGATACGCAGTATTTT
CASSPSGGSHTDTQYF
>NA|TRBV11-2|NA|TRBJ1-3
TGTGCCAGCAGCCCTGCAGCTGGAAACACCATATATTTT
CASSPAAGNTIYF
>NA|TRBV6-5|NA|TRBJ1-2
TGTGCCAGCAGATTCCCAGGCCTCAGGGGCTACACCTTC
CASRFPGLRGYTF
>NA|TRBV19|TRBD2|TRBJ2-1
TGTGCCAGTAGTATCCAGGGACTAGCGGAGGTTGAGCAGTTCTTC
CASSIQGLAEVEQFF
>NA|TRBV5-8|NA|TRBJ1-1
TGTGCCAGCAGCTGGGGGGGGGAAGCTTTCTTT
CASSWGGEAFF